The rows below give T cell receptor beta chains drawn from one sample of a study of blood T cell repertoires in COVID-19. The protocol was immunoSEQ multiplex PCR, while the TCRdb copy is restricted to in-frame clones and leaves out a portion. Among about 130,000 clones listed, nearly 70% were seen once. Material for sequencing was peripheral blood. Source of these receptors: a woman aged 70 to 79 with acute or convalescent COVID-19. Each CDR3 is given with its conserved first and last residue. Only some rows state a clone size, as once, few, many or a class for expanded clones.

j_call clone_size v_call cdr3_aa
TRBJ1-5 . TRBV19 CASSIGQGLSNQPQHF
TRBJ1-2 few TRBV3-1/TRBV3-2 CASSHPAGNYGYTF
TRBJ2-5 . TRBV7-2 CASSLAGVAQETQYF
TRBJ1-2 once TRBV7-8 CASSLVPPNRAFNYGYTF
TRBJ2-2 . TRBV4-3 CASSQEGGNRELFF
TRBJ2-1 few TRBV11-2 CASRRGSSNEQFF
TRBJ1-5 many TRBV23-1 CASSCPRQGNQPQHF
TRBJ2-1 . TRBV2 CASRIAGEQFF
TRBJ2-5 . TRBV18 CASSPSWGGETQYF
TRBJ1-4 once TRBV7-9 CASSLSGEGEKLFF
TRBJ2-2 many TRBV7-8 CASRNGHVTGELFF
TRBJ2-7 . TRBV6-1 CATLPGGKSYEQYF
TRBJ2-3 . TRBV6-1 CASSEGVSGGIYTQYF
TRBJ2-1 . TRBV7-2 CASSLTMSNEQFF
TRBJ2-2 . TRBV19 CASLLRRGPGELFF
TRBJ2-7 . TRBV19 CASSIALADYEQYF
TRBJ2-5 . TRBV2 CASRTGVSQYF
TRBJ1-1 . TRBV7-8 CASSLVNPRETEAFF
TRBJ1-2 once TRBV19 CATRKLGTKSAGYTF
TRBJ1-2 . TRBV6-2/TRBV6-3 CASSDTYGYTF
TRBJ2-7 . TRBV5-1 CASSAGQTSYEQYF
TRBJ1-5 . TRBV10-3 CAIRDTDSNQPQHF
TRBJ1-6 . TRBV19 CASSQGGSYNSPLHF
TRBJ1-6 few TRBV3-1/TRBV3-2 CASSQRQNSPLHF
TRBJ1-2 . TRBV28 CASSLSQGFGYGYTF
TRBJ2-3 . TRBV5-4 CASSWGQGGTDTQYF
TRBJ1-3 . TRBV10-3 CAIREDMAGNTIYF
TRBJ2-1 . TRBV5-1 CASSLGSGVSYNEQFF
TRBJ2-3 . TRBV29-1 CSVDRDTTSTDTQYF
TRBJ1-1 few TRBV9 CASSVEGARGTEAFF
TRBJ2-3 few TRBV6-5 CASNRDPRGTDTQYF
TRBJ1-1 . TRBV2 CASSGVPTGPMNTEAFF
TRBJ2-7 . TRBV7-7 CASSLSAVHEQYF
TRBJ2-5 . TRBV6-1 CASSEATSGGAYQETQYF
TRBJ2-5 few TRBV4-3 CASSRGETQYF
TRBJ2-3 . TRBV24-1 CATSDLNRATDTQYF
TRBJ2-1 . TRBV2 CASSGTSGAYEQFF
TRBJ2-2 . TRBV19 CASTLPGQASGELFF
TRBJ2-2 . TRBV7-6 CASSLASRGEYTGELFF
TRBJ1-6 . TRBV2 CASSGPQYNSPLHF
TRBJ1-2 . TRBV6-2/TRBV6-3 CASSRDRVRSANYGYTF
TRBJ1-1 . TRBV4-1 CASSQEGTGLNTEAFF
TRBJ1-1 few TRBV4-3 CASSRDGVREGAFF
TRBJ1-5 . TRBV19 CASSTFGRGVNQPQHF
TRBJ2-1 few TRBV6-5 CASSYPGGGSNEQFF
TRBJ2-1 . TRBV13 CASSKEGGSYNEQFF
TRBJ2-1 . TRBV21-1 CASSKAFRDPRGFF
TRBJ1-2 . TRBV5-4 CASSSNTGANYGYTF
TRBJ2-1 . TRBV2 CASRGTLSYNEQFF
TRBJ2-3 . TRBV29-1 CSVEGTGVADTQYF
TRBJ2-3 . TRBV27 CASSRLAGTDTQYF
TRBJ2-1 . TRBV20-1 CSASRISGASYNEQFF
TRBJ2-5 . TRBV7-7 CASSLGLASQETQYF
TRBJ2-1 . TRBV18 CASSPPGYNAQFF
TRBJ2-7 . TRBV13 CASSTWDSAYEQYF
TRBJ2-3 . TRBV11-2 CASSLGASPPRDTQYF
TRBJ1-4 . TRBV5-1 CASSLAVTNEKLFF